What follows is one T cell receptor beta chain and its context. Its antigen is unknown. This entry comes from a study of T cell repertoires in cytomegalovirus infection. Looking at the study overall: Public TCR beta signatures indicated both CMV infection and matching HLA type.

Findings of the study overall: Frequencies of public TCR beta families were cumulated, and this identified carriers of CMV plus the relevant HLA. HLA-C-restricted TCR beta clonotypes specific for CMV led the ex vivo response.

The germline V gene encodes CDR1 MDHEN and CDR2 SYDVKM. V gave up 2 bases and J gave up 2 bases, with 7 bases separating them. The CDR3 has 13 amino acids. One entry per CDR3 protein, called by TCRdb with MiXCR from the reads. The sample lists about 360,000 distinct CDR3 sequences; approximately 18% were seen once. The sequence came from a human donor in good health (CMV status not recorded). Some clones in this sample may be carry-over from other donors' samples. The chain employs TRBV28 and TRBJ2-7, with D unresolved. Sequenced sample: PBMCs. The CDR3 region is CASSLVRPYEQYF. The DNA of the CDR3 is TGTGCCAGCAGTTTAGTCAGGCCCTACGAGCAGTACTTC.